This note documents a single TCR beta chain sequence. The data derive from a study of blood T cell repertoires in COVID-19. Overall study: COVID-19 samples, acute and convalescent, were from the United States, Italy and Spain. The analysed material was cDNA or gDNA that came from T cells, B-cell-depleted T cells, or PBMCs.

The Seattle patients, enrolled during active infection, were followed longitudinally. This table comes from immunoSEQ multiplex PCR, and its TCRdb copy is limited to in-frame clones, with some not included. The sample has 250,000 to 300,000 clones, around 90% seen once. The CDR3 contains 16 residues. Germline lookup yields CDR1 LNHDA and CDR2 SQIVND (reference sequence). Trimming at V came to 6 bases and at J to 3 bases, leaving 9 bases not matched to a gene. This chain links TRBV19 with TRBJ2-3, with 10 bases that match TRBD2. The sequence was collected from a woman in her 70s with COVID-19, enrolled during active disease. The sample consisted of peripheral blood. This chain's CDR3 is CASSHLAGVQTDTQYF. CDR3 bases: TGTGCCAGTAGCCATCTAGCGGGAGTTCAAACAGATACGCAGTATTTT.